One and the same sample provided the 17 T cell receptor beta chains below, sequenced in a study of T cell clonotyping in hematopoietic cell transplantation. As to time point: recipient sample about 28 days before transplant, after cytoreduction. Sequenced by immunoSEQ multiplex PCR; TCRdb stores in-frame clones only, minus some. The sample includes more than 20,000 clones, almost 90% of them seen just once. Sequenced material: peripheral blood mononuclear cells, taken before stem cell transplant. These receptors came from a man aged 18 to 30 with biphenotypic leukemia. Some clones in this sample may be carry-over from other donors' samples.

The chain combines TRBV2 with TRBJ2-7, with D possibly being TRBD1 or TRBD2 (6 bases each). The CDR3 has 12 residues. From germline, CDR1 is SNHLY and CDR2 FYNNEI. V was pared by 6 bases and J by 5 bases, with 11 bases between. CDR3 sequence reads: CASRTGRHEQYF. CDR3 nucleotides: TGTGCCAGCAGAACAGGGAGGCACGAGCAGTACTTC.

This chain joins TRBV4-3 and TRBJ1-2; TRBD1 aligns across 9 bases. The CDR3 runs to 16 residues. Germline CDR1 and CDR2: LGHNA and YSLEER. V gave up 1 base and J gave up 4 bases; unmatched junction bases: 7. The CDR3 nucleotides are TGCGCCAGCAGCCAAGGAAGGACAGGGGAAAGCTATGGCTACACCTTC. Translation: CASSQGRTGESYGYTF.

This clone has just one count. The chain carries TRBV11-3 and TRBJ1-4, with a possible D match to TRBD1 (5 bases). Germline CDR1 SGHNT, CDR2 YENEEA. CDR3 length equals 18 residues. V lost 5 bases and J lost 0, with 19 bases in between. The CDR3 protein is CASSPCSPQAPTNEKLFF. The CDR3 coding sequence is TGTGCCAGCAGCCCCTGCAGCCCACAGGCCCCAACTAATGAAAAACTGTTTTTT.

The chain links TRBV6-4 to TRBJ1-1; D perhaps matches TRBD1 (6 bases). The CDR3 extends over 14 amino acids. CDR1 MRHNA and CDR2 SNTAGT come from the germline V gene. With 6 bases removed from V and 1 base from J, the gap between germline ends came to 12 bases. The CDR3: CASRAGASNTEAFF. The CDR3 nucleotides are TGTGCCAGCAGGGCAGGGGCATCGAACACTGAAGCTTTCTTT.

The CDR3 DNA follows: TGTGCCAGCAGCTTTTCTGGAAGTCTTTACGAGCAGTACTTC. Amino acids: CASSFSGSLYEQYF. The chain has TRBV5-4 and TRBJ2-7; no clear D. Deletions cut 2 bases from V and 4 bases from J, with 13 bases between. This CDR3 is 14 amino acids long. CDR1 is SGHNT, CDR2 YYREEE, per germline (reference sequence).

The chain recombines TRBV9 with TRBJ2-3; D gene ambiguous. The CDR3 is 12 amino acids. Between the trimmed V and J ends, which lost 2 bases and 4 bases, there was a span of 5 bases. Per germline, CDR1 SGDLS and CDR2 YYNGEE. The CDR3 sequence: CASSVGPDTQYF. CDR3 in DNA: TGTGCCAGCAGCGTCGGACCAGATACGCAGTATTTT.

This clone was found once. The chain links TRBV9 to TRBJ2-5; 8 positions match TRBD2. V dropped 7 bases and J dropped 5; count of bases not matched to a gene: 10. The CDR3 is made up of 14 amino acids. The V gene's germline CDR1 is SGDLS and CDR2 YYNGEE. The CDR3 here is CASGPGGLEETQYF. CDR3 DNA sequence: TGTGCCAGCGGTCCGGGGGGACTAGAGGAGACCCAGTACTTC.

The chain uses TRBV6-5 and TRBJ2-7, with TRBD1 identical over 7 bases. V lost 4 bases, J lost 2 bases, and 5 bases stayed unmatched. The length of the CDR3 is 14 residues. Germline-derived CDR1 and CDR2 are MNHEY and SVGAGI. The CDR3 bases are TGTGCCAGCAGTTCACCGGGACAGACCTACGAGCAGTACTTC. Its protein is CASSSPGQTYEQYF.

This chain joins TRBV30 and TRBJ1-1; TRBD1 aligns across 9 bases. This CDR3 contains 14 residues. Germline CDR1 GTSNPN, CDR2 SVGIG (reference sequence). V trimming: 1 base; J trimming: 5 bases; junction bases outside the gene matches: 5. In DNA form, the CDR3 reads TGTGCCTGGAGTGCCGGGACAGGGAGTACTGAAGCTTTCTTT. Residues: CAWSAGTGSTEAFF. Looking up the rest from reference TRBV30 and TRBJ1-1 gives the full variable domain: SQTIHQWPATLVQPVGSPLSLECTVEGTSNPNLYWYRQAAGRGLQLLFYSVGIGQISSEVPQNLSASRPQDRQFILSSKKLLLSDSGFYLCAWSAGTGSTEAFFGQGTRLTVV.

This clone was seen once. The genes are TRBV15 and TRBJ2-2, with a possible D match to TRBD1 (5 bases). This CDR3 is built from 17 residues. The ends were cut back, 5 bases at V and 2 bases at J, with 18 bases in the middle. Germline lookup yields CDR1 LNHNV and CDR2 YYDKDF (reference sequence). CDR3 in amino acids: CATSGPLEGANTGELFF. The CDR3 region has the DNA TGTGCCACCAGCGGGCCGTTGGAAGGGGCAAACACCGGGGAGCTGTTTTTT.

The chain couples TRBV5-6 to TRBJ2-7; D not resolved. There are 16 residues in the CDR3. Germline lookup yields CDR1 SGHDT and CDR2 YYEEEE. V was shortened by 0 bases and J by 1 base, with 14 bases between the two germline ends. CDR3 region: CASSLAAPGLSYEQYF. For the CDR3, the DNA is TGTGCCAGCAGCTTGGCGGCGCCAGGTTTATCCTACGAGCAGTACTTC.

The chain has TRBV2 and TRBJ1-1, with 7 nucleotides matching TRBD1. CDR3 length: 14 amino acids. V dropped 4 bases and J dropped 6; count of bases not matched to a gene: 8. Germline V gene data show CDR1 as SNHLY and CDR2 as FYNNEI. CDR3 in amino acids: CASSGLDREAEAFF. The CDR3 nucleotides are TGTGCCAGCAGTGGCCTAGACAGGGAAGCTGAAGCTTTCTTT.

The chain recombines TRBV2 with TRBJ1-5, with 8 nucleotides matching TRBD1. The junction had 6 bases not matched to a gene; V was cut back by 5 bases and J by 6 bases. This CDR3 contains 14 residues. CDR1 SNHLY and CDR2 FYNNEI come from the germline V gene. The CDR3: CASSYGQGGQPQHF. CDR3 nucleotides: TGTGCCAGCAGTTACGGACAGGGAGGTCAGCCCCAGCATTTT.

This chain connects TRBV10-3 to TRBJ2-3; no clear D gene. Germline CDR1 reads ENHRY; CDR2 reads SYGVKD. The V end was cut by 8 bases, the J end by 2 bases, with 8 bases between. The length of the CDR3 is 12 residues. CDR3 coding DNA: TGTGCCATCGGGCCGTACACAGATACGCAGTATTTT. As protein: CAIGPYTDTQYF.

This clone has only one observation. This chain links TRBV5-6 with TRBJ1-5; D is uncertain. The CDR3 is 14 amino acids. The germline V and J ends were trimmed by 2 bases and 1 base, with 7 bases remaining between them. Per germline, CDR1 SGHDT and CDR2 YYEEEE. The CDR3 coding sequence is TGTGCCAGCAGCTTATTTGGGAGCAATCAGCCCCAGCATTTT. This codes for CASSLFGSNQPQHF.

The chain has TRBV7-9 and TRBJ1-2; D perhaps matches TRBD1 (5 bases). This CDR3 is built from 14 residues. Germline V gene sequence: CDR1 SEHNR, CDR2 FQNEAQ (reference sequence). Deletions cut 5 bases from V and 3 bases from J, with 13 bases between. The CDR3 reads CASSHTDSDYGYTF. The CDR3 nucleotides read TGTGCCAGCAGCCATACCGACAGCGACTATGGCTACACCTTC.

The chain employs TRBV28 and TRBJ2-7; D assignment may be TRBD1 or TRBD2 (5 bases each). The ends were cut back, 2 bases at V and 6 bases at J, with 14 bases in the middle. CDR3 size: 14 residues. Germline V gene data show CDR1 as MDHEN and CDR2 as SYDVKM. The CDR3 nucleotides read TGTGCCAGCAGTTTACCTACGGGACGAGGCGAGCAGTACTTC. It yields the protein CASSLPTGRGEQYF.